This is a list of T cell receptor beta chains from one sample in a study of T cells in Graves' hyperthyroidism and ophthalmopathy. TCRdb ran MiXCR on the multiplex PCR reads and lists one entry per CDR3 protein. Of roughly 700,000 distinct CDR3 sequences in the sample, 30% to 40% were seen once. Sequencing was done on a sample of blood. The source is a woman between 35 and 50 years old with Graves' hyperthyroidism. CDR3s include the opening cysteine and the closing phenylalanine or tryptophan. The D gene is left open where the match is weak. Not every row has a clone size; where given, it reads once, few, many or a size class.

j_call | clone_size | v_call | d_call | cdr3_aa | cdr3_nt
TRBJ1-1 | NA | TRBV7-9 | NA | CASSINQASTEAFF | TGTGCCAGCAGCATAAACCAGGCGAGCACTGAAGCTTTCTTT
TRBJ2-7 | NA | TRBV20-1 | TRBD2 | CSAREGAPRGGEQYF | TGCAGTGCTAGAGAAGGGGCGCCCCGGGGAGGGGAGCAGTACTTC
TRBJ1-2 | NA | TRBV3-1 | NA | CASSQEAVYGYTF | TGTGCCAGCAGCCAAGAGGCAGTTTATGGCTACACCTTC
TRBJ1-2 | many | TRBV29-1 | NA | CSVDGAGYTF | TGCAGCGTTGACGGGGCTGGCTACACCTTC
TRBJ1-3 | NA | TRBV20-1 | NA | CSAWTTRSGNTVYF | TGCAGTGCCTGGACGACCCGCTCTGGAAACACCGTATATTTT
TRBJ1-4 | NA | TRBV27 | NA | CASSSTVFEKLFF | TGTGCCAGCAGTTCTACAGTTTTCGAAAAACTGTTTTTT
TRBJ1-5 | many | TRBV7-9 | NA | CASSLSANQPQHF | TGTGCCAGCAGCTTATCCGCAAATCAGCCCCAGCATTTT
TRBJ1-1 | few | TRBV11-2 | NA | CASRPNRGLNTEAFF | TGTGCCAGCAGACCAAACCGGGGCCTGAACACTGAAGCTTTCTTT
TRBJ2-2 | many | TRBV7-3 | TRBD2 | CASSPLAGDGGELFF | TGTGCCAGCAGCCCTCTAGCGGGAGATGGCGGGGAGCTGTTTTTT
TRBJ1-1 | NA | TRBV29-1 | NA | CSVVTGSRGAEAFF | TGCAGCGTTGTGACGGGGAGTAGAGGGGCTGAAGCTTTCTTT
TRBJ2-7 | few | TRBV12-3/TRBV12-4 | NA | CAIGSDDSYYEQYF | TGTGCCATAGGATCCGACGACAGCTACTACGAGCAGTACTTC
TRBJ2-6 | many | TRBV6-6 | TRBD2 | CASSPLAFTSGANVLTF | TGTGCCAGCAGTCCACTAGCGTTCACCTCTGGGGCCAACGTCCTGACTTTC
TRBJ2-5 | NA | TRBV19 | TRBD1 | CASSSSTGQGEETQYF | TGTGCCAGTAGCTCCAGCACGGGACAGGGTGAAGAGACCCAGTACTTC
TRBJ1-2 | many | TRBV10-3 | NA | CAISEAQQGFDGYTF | TGTGCCATCAGTGAGGCACAACAGGGTTTTGATGGCTACACCTTC
TRBJ1-1 | NA | TRBV14 | NA | CASSPPTRTEAFF | TGTGCCAGCAGCCCCCCCACCAGGACTGAAGCTTTCTTT
TRBJ2-7 | many | TRBV10-3 | NA | CAISEENSWSEQYF | TGTGCCATCAGTGAGGAAAACTCTTGGTCCGAGCAGTACTTC
TRBJ2-2 | NA | TRBV4-2 | TRBD1 | CASSDDRGSPANTGELFF | TGTGCCAGCAGCGATGACAGGGGCTCACCCGCGAACACCGGGGAGCTGTTTTTT
TRBJ1-5 | many | TRBV19 | NA | CASSTVEGIGNQPQHF | TGTGCCAGTAGTACCGTCGAGGGTATCGGCAATCAGCCCCAGCATTTT
TRBJ2-5 | NA | TRBV28 | NA | CASSFEGGKTQYF | TGTGCCAGCAGTTTCGAGGGTGGGAAGACCCAGTACTTC
TRBJ1-1 | NA | TRBV12-3/TRBV12-4 | TRBD1 | CASSPSFRGHSTEAFF | TGTGCCAGCAGTCCCTCTTTCAGGGGGCATAGCACTGAAGCTTTCTTT
TRBJ2-2 | few | TRBV6-2/TRBV6-3 | NA | CASSYSYGGELFF | TGTGCCAGCAGTTACTCGTATGGCGGGGAGCTGTTTTTT
TRBJ2-2 | many | TRBV19 | NA | CASRGVSGAGELFF | TGTGCCAGTAGGGGGGTATCTGGGGCCGGGGAGCTGTTTTTT
TRBJ1-2 | NA | TRBV10-3 | NA | CASSLSAAVENYGYTF | TGTGCCAGCAGTTTAAGTGCGGCCGTGGAGAACTATGGCTACACCTTC
TRBJ2-7 | few | TRBV4-3 | NA | CASSQGDDSSYEQYF | TGCGCCAGCAGCCAAGGAGACGACAGCTCCTACGAGCAGTACTTC
TRBJ1-1 | NA | TRBV2 | NA | CATIRQTNTEAFF | TGTGCCACAATTCGACAGACGAACACTGAAGCTTTCTTT
TRBJ1-2 | many | TRBV12-3/TRBV12-4 | NA | CASSLGGLPYGYTF | TGTGCCAGCAGTTTAGGAGGTCTCCCCTATGGCTACACCTTC
TRBJ1-1 | NA | TRBV20-1 | NA | CSAKSNQGGLNTEAFF | TGCAGTGCCAAGAGCAACCAGGGTGGGCTGAACACTGAAGCTTTCTTT
TRBJ1-2 | many | TRBV29-1 | NA | CSVELWGYGYTF | TGCAGCGTTGAATTATGGGGGTATGGCTACACCTTC
TRBJ1-1 | NA | TRBV2 | NA | CASIPGHTEAFF | TGTGCCAGCATCCCCGGTCACACTGAAGCTTTCTTT
TRBJ2-5 | NA | TRBV6-6 | NA | CASRRLSEEGETQYF | TGTGCCAGCCGTAGGTTGTCGGAGGAGGGGGAGACCCAGTACTTC
TRBJ2-2 | NA | TRBV20-1 | TRBD1 | CSARGTSRDRTYTGELFF | TGCAGTGCTAGAGGAACGAGTAGGGACAGGACATACACCGGGGAGCTGTTTTTT
TRBJ1-1 | NA | TRBV12-3/TRBV12-4 | TRBD1 | CASRPQGEVAEAFF | TGTGCCAGCAGGCCGCAGGGGGAGGTCGCTGAAGCTTTCTTT
TRBJ2-5 | many | TRBV7-8 | NA | CASSLVGSRETQYF | TGTGCCAGCAGCTTAGTAGGGTCCAGAGAGACCCAGTACTTC
TRBJ1-1 | NA | TRBV5-6 | NA | CASSLERRNTEAFF | TGTGCCAGCAGCTTGGAACGGCGGAACACTGAAGCTTTCTTT
TRBJ2-7 | NA | TRBV29-1 | NA | CSRDQGGAYEQYF | TGCAGCCGAGATCAGGGGGGCGCCTACGAGCAGTACTTC
TRBJ2-7 | few | TRBV5-1 | TRBD2 | CASSLASGDFFKQYF | TGCGCCAGCAGCTTGGCTAGCGGGGATTTCTTCAAGCAGTACTTC
TRBJ1-5 | NA | TRBV7-2 | TRBD1 | CASSIRQGNQPQHF | TGTGCCAGCAGCATAAGACAGGGGAATCAGCCCCAGCATTTT
TRBJ2-7 | NA | TRBV19 | TRBD1 | CASRSRDRNYEQYF | TGTGCCAGTAGGAGCCGGGACAGGAACTACGAGCAGTACTTC
TRBJ1-2 | NA | TRBV7-9 | NA | CASSPHWGPGGYTF | TGCGCCAGCAGCCCCCATTGGGGGCCGGGTGGCTACACCTTC
TRBJ1-3 | NA | TRBV7-2 | TRBD1 | CASSLSGGFGNTIYF | TGTGCCAGCAGCTTATCAGGGGGCTTTGGAAACACCATATATTTT
TRBJ2-2 | NA | TRBV6-6 | NA | CASRGLTGRTGELFF | TGTGCCAGCAGGGGTCTAACAGGTCGCACCGGGGAGCTGTTTTTT
TRBJ2-6 | NA | TRBV7-2 | NA | CASSFQVAGANVLTF | TGTGCCAGCAGCTTTCAGGTGGCGGGGGCCAACGTCCTGACTTTC
TRBJ1-1 | once | TRBV15 | NA | CATSSSPPGGPEAFF | TGTGCCACCAGCAGCTCACCCCCCGGGGGACCTGAAGCTTTCTTT
TRBJ1-5 | many | TRBV29-1 | NA | CSPPPRSNQPQHF | TGCAGCCCTCCCCCAAGGAGCAATCAGCCCCAGCATTTT
TRBJ1-5 | NA | TRBV9 | NA | CASSDRDPHPFSNQPQHF | TGTGCCAGCAGTGATAGGGACCCCCACCCCTTTAGCAATCAGCCCCAGCATTTT
TRBJ2-2 | NA | TRBV2 | NA | CASTRGATGELFF | TGTGCCAGCACAAGGGGTGCCACCGGGGAGCTGTTTTTT
TRBJ1-4 | few | TRBV7-9 | TRBD1 | CASSHPGQTNEKLFF | TGTGCCAGCAGCCATCCGGGACAGACTAATGAAAAACTGTTTTTT
TRBJ1-2 | many | TRBV6-2/TRBV6-3 | NA | CASRGDGFDGYTF | TGTGCCAGCAGAGGTGACGGGTTTGATGGCTACACCTTC
TRBJ1-2 | few | TRBV7-2 | NA | CASSSPGVFRGYTF | TGTGCCAGCAGCTCCCCCGGGGTATTCCGAGGCTACACCTTC
TRBJ2-7 | NA | TRBV6-5 | NA | CASKKEGAVYEQYF | TGTGCCAGCAAAAAGGAGGGGGCCGTCTACGAGCAGTACTTC
TRBJ1-4 | NA | TRBV27 | TRBD1 | CASSPETGYNNEKLFF | TGTGCCAGCAGTCCCGAGACAGGGTATAATAATGAAAAACTGTTTTTT